These T cell receptor beta chains were read from a single sample in a study of blood T cells in healthy people across ages. MiXCR, run by TCRdb on the 5' RACE reads, gives a single entry per CDR3 protein. The table records 550,000 to 750,000 distinct CDR3 sequences, around a fifth of them present only once. Sequencing used blood. The receptors were sampled from a man aged 65 to 79 in good health. CDR3s include the opening cysteine and the closing phenylalanine or tryptophan. D genes are given only for firm matches. Only some rows state a clone size, as once, few, many or a class for expanded clones.

J gene | V gene | D gene | clone size | CDR3 DNA | CDR3 protein
TRBJ1-5 | TRBV20-1 | - | few | TGCAGTGCTAGAGAAATAGCGGGCAATCAGCCCCAGCATTTT | CSAREIAGNQPQHF
TRBJ2-3 | TRBV4-2 | TRBD2 | few | TGTGCCAGCAGCCAAGAGGTACTAGCGACAACCACAGATACGCAGTATTTT | CASSQEVLATTTDTQYF
TRBJ1-3 | TRBV3-1 | - | few | TGTGCCAGCAGCCGGACAAACTCTGGAAACACCATATATTTT | CASSRTNSGNTIYF
TRBJ2-6 | TRBV12-3/TRBV12-4 | - | - | TGTGCCAGCAGTTTTGGGGTGCCTGGGGCCAACGTCCTGACTTTC | CASSFGVPGANVLTF
TRBJ2-5 | TRBV20-1 | TRBD2 | few | TGCAGTGCTAGAGGGTGGACTAGCGGGAGAAAAGAGACCCAGTACTTC | CSARGWTSGRKETQYF
TRBJ2-7 | TRBV5-6 | TRBD2 | - | TGTGCCAGCAGCCGGGGGGTCGGGCACTCCTACGAGCAGTACTTC | CASSRGVGHSYEQYF
TRBJ2-5 | TRBV18 | - | many | TGTGCCAGCTCACCACCGGTACAGGGTCAAGAGACCCAGTACTTC | CASSPPVQGQETQYF
TRBJ2-3 | TRBV7-2 | - | - | TGTGCCAGCAGCCGGGGTAGAACAAACCCTAGCACAGATACGCGGTATTTT | CASSRGRTNPSTDTRYF
TRBJ2-6 | TRBV6-2/TRBV6-3 | - | few | TGTGCCAGCACCTCGGGCGGGCGCCCCAACTCTGGGGCCAACGTCCTGACTTTC | CASTSGGRPNSGANVLTF
TRBJ1-1 | TRBV7-8 | TRBD1 | few | TGTGCCAGCAGCTTAGACAGGGGGCAAAGAATGAACACTGAAGCTTTCTTT | CASSLDRGQRMNTEAFF
TRBJ2-3 | TRBV28 | - | - | TGTGCCAGCAGCCAAACAAGAATCCGCACAGATACGCAGTATTTT | CASSQTRIRTDTQYF
TRBJ2-6 | TRBV11-2 | TRBD1 | few | TGTGCCAGCAGACCCTCGGGACAGGGTCCCTCTGGGGCCAACGTCCTGACTTTC | CASRPSGQGPSGANVLTF
TRBJ2-1 | TRBV11-2 | - | - | TGTGCCAGCAGCCCACACATCTCCCAACAACAGGAGCAGTTCTTC | CASSPHISQQQEQFF
TRBJ2-5 | TRBV12-3/TRBV12-4 | TRBD1 | - | TGTGCCAGCAGTTTACCCGCTGGACAGGGCCAAGAGACCCAGTACTTC | CASSLPAGQGQETQYF
TRBJ1-2 | TRBV11-2 | TRBD1 | many | TGTGCCAGCAGCTCCGGGACAGGGAACTATGGCTACACCTTC | CASSSGTGNYGYTF
TRBJ1-2 | TRBV20-1 | - | - | TGCAGTGCTCTGGACTGGAACTATGGCTACACCTTC | CSALDWNYGYTF
TRBJ1-1 | TRBV6-5 | - | few | TGTGCCAGCAGTCACTCTGACAGTAACACTGAAGCTTTCTTT | CASSHSDSNTEAFF
TRBJ1-5 | TRBV20-1 | - | - | TGCAGTGCTATCCGGGACACGGACAGCAATCAGCCCCAGCATTTT | CSAIRDTDSNQPQHF
TRBJ1-1 | TRBV30 | - | few | TGTGCCTGGAGTGTACAGTTCGGCACTGAAGCTTTCTTT | CAWSVQFGTEAFF
TRBJ1-6 | TRBV7-2 | - | - | TGTGCCAGCAGCTTAGCAGCAGGGCCGAATTCACCCCTCCACTTT | CASSLAAGPNSPLHF
TRBJ1-5 | TRBV20-1 | TRBD1 | - | TGCAGTGCCGCCAGGGGGCCAGGACAGCCCCAGCATTTT | CSAARGPGQPQHF
TRBJ2-1 | TRBV6-2/TRBV6-3 | - | - | TGTGCCAGCGGTAACATGAAGAGCTCCTACAATGAGCAGTTCTTC | CASGNMKSSYNEQFF
TRBJ2-2 | TRBV12-3/TRBV12-4 | TRBD1 | many | TGTGCCAGCAAGTCGACAGGGGACACCGGGGAGCTGTTTTTT | CASKSTGDTGELFF
TRBJ2-1 | TRBV2 | - | - | TGTGCCAGCAAAGAGACAGGGACTGCTGAGCAGTTCTTC | CASKETGTAEQFF
TRBJ2-2 | TRBV20-1 | TRBD2 | few | TGCAGTGCTAGCGTTCTAGCGGGCAACACCGGGGAGCTGTTTTTT | CSASVLAGNTGELFF
TRBJ1-1 | TRBV3-1 | - | few | TGTGCCAGCAGCCTTCTCAGGGACACTGAAGCTTTCTTT | CASSLLRDTEAFF
TRBJ2-4 | TRBV20-1 | - | - | TGCAGTGCTAGAGAAAGTGGCGAGGGGAACATTCAGTACTTC | CSARESGEGNIQYF
TRBJ2-5 | TRBV11-2 | - | few | TGTGCCAGCAGCCATTCCGGGTCCGACGGGACCCAGTACTTC | CASSHSGSDGTQYF
TRBJ2-7 | TRBV20-1 | TRBD2 | few | TGCAGTGCTAGAGTGGGTGCGGGAGGACCGAAGGGGAGAGAGCAGTACTTC | CSARVGAGGPKGREQYF
TRBJ2-5 | TRBV12-3/TRBV12-4 | - | - | TGTGCCAGCAGTTACGTCGGAGGCCAAGAGACCCAGTACTTC | CASSYVGGQETQYF
TRBJ2-2 | TRBV7-3 | - | - | TGTGCCAGCAGCTTACCTGGGGGAACCGGGGAGCTGTTTTTT | CASSLPGGTGELFF
TRBJ2-7 | TRBV27 | - | few | TGTGCCAGCAGTCTCACAGCGGAAGCCTACGAGCAGTACTTC | CASSLTAEAYEQYF
TRBJ2-5 | TRBV3-1 | - | few | TGTGCCAGCAGCCTACGGGCCGGTAGGGAGACCCAGTACTTC | CASSLRAGRETQYF
TRBJ2-3 | TRBV6-1 | TRBD2 | - | TGTGGCAGCAGTGAAATTCGGCGGGAGGGCCAGGATACGCAGTATTTT | CGSSEIRREGQDTQYF
TRBJ2-7 | TRBV6-2/TRBV6-3 | - | few | TGTGCCAGCAGTTACGGCCAAAACGAGCAGTACTTC | CASSYGQNEQYF
TRBJ2-2 | TRBV5-1 | - | - | TGCGCCAGCAGCTTGGAGACAGCGGCGAACACCGGGGAGCTGTTTTTT | CASSLETAANTGELFF
TRBJ2-5 | TRBV6-1 | TRBD2 | - | TGTGCCAGCAGTAGAGGACTAGCGGGAGGTGGAGAGACCCAGTACTTC | CASSRGLAGGGETQYF
TRBJ1-2 | TRBV4-1 | - | many | TGCGCCAGCAGCCAAGTGTCGGCTAACTATGGCTACACCTTC | CASSQVSANYGYTF